The rows below give T cell receptor beta chains drawn from one sample of a study of cytomegalovirus exposure and HLA in healthy donors. The protocol was immunoSEQ multiplex PCR, while the TCRdb copy is restricted to in-frame clones and leaves out a portion. The sample yields some 81,000 clones, 73% seen once. Sequenced input: PBMCs. The origin of the receptors is a woman aged 35 to 49 in good health and CMV-seropositive. Both conserved end residues are part of each CDR3. A D gene is named only where the DNA matches it firmly. The size entry is marked missing in some rows and otherwise reads once, few, many or a size class.

len: 13; j_gene: TRBJ1-6; abundance: -; v_gene: TRBV6-5; d_gene: -; CDR3aa: CAARDNYNSPLHF; CDR3nt: TGTGCCGCGAGAGACAACTATAATTCACCCCTCCACTTT
len: 17; j_gene: TRBJ2-1; abundance: once; v_gene: TRBV7-8; d_gene: TRBD2; CDR3aa: CASSWGTSGSSYNEQFF; CDR3nt: TGTGCCAGCAGCTGGGGGACTAGCGGAAGCTCCTACAATGAGCAGTTCTTC
len: 15; j_gene: TRBJ2-3; abundance: -; v_gene: TRBV18; d_gene: -; CDR3aa: CASSPTGASTDTQYF; CDR3nt: TGTGCCAGCTCACCGACTGGGGCTAGCACAGATACGCAGTATTTT
len: 16; j_gene: TRBJ2-1; abundance: -; v_gene: TRBV19; d_gene: TRBD2; CDR3aa: CASSIGQAGGGRWQFF; CDR3nt: TGTGCCAGTAGTATAGGCCAAGCGGGGGGAGGCCGATGGCAGTTCTTC
len: 14; j_gene: TRBJ1-1; abundance: -; v_gene: TRBV4-1; d_gene: TRBD1; CDR3aa: CASSPGQGNTEAFF; CDR3nt: TGCGCCAGCAGCCCCGGACAGGGGAACACTGAAGCTTTCTTT
len: 13; j_gene: TRBJ1-5; abundance: -; v_gene: TRBV7-9; d_gene: -; CDR3aa: CASSHQGEQPQHF; CDR3nt: TGTGCCAGCAGTCACCAGGGCGAACAGCCCCAGCATTTT
len: 13; j_gene: TRBJ2-7; abundance: -; v_gene: TRBV27; d_gene: -; CDR3aa: CASGWQGNHEQYF; CDR3nt: TGTGCCAGCGGGTGGCAGGGAAACCACGAGCAGTACTTC
len: 15; j_gene: TRBJ2-5; abundance: -; v_gene: TRBV28; d_gene: TRBD1; CDR3aa: CASSPPDRGQETQYF; CDR3nt: TGTGCCAGCAGTCCCCCGGACAGGGGTCAAGAGACCCAGTACTTC
len: 17; j_gene: TRBJ2-7; abundance: -; v_gene: TRBV5-6; d_gene: -; CDR3aa: CASSSNRVRVGPYEQYF; CDR3nt: TGTGCCAGCAGCTCCAACAGGGTCAGGGTTGGACCCTACGAGCAGTACTTC
len: 14; j_gene: TRBJ2-4; abundance: few; v_gene: TRBV5-6; d_gene: -; CDR3aa: CASSLAATKNIQYF; CDR3nt: TGTGCCAGCAGCTTGGCAGCGACCAAAAACATTCAGTACTTC
len: 15; j_gene: TRBJ2-7; abundance: -; v_gene: TRBV11-1; d_gene: TRBD1; CDR3aa: CASSLLRDRGHEQYF; CDR3nt: TGTGCCAGCAGCTTACTCCGGGACAGGGGCCACGAGCAGTACTTC
len: 17; j_gene: TRBJ2-1; abundance: few; v_gene: TRBV7-9; d_gene: -; CDR3aa: CASSPFDGGSGWSEQFF; CDR3nt: TGTGCCAGCAGCCCCTTTGATGGGGGGAGCGGATGGTCTGAGCAGTTCTTC
len: 15; j_gene: TRBJ1-1; abundance: few; v_gene: TRBV29-1; d_gene: -; CDR3aa: CSALSSWGLHTEAFF; CDR3nt: TGCAGCGCCCTGAGTTCATGGGGGCTTCACACTGAAGCTTTCTTT
len: 17; j_gene: TRBJ1-5; abundance: -; v_gene: TRBV7-2; d_gene: -; CDR3aa: CASSPRTSGFSNQPQHF; CDR3nt: TGTGCCAGCAGCCCTCGTACTTCAGGCTTTAGCAATCAGCCCCAGCATTTT
len: 14; j_gene: TRBJ2-2; abundance: -; v_gene: TRBV4-3; d_gene: -; CDR3aa: CASSQVTLTGELFF; CDR3nt: TGCGCCAGCAGCCAAGTGACTCTCACCGGGGAGCTGTTTTTT
len: 15; j_gene: TRBJ2-7; abundance: few; v_gene: TRBV4-3; d_gene: TRBD2; CDR3aa: CASSQEAGGPRKQYF; CDR3nt: TGCGCCAGCAGCCAAGAAGCGGGGGGGCCACGGAAGCAGTACTTC
len: 14; j_gene: TRBJ2-1; abundance: -; v_gene: TRBV6-4; d_gene: -; CDR3aa: CASRAGRSGNEQFF; CDR3nt: TGTGCCAGCAGAGCAGGGAGGTCGGGAAATGAGCAGTTCTTC
len: 14; j_gene: TRBJ1-1; abundance: few; v_gene: TRBV6-6; d_gene: -; CDR3aa: CASSYSRGITEAFF; CDR3nt: TGTGCCAGCAGTTACTCCCGAGGTATAACTGAAGCTTTCTTT
len: 14; j_gene: TRBJ2-7; abundance: few; v_gene: TRBV2; d_gene: TRBD1; CDR3aa: CASSVDRGVYEQYF; CDR3nt: TGTGCCAGCAGTGTGGACAGGGGAGTCTACGAGCAGTACTTC
len: 12; j_gene: TRBJ1-5; abundance: -; v_gene: TRBV11-2; d_gene: -; CDR3aa: CASSAGDQPQHF; CDR3nt: TGTGCCAGCAGCGCGGGCGATCAGCCCCAGCATTTT
len: 16; j_gene: TRBJ1-1; abundance: -; v_gene: TRBV7-2; d_gene: -; CDR3aa: CASSPQVGGRGTEAFF; CDR3nt: TGTGCCAGCAGCCCCCAGGTGGGGGGGCGGGGAACTGAAGCTTTCTTT
len: 17; j_gene: TRBJ1-1; abundance: -; v_gene: TRBV13; d_gene: -; CDR3aa: CASSLLSWGRENTEAFF; CDR3nt: TGTGCCAGCAGCCTGCTCAGTTGGGGGAGGGAAAACACTGAAGCTTTCTTT
len: 17; j_gene: TRBJ1-4; abundance: -; v_gene: TRBV7-6; d_gene: TRBD1; CDR3aa: CASSLVKGQGSNEKLFF; CDR3nt: TGTGCCAGCAGCTTAGTGAAGGGACAGGGCTCTAATGAAAAACTGTTTTTT
len: 13; j_gene: TRBJ1-1; abundance: -; v_gene: TRBV28; d_gene: -; CDR3aa: CASIPGGRFEAFF; CDR3nt: TGTGCCAGCATCCCGGGGGGGCGGTTCGAAGCTTTCTTT